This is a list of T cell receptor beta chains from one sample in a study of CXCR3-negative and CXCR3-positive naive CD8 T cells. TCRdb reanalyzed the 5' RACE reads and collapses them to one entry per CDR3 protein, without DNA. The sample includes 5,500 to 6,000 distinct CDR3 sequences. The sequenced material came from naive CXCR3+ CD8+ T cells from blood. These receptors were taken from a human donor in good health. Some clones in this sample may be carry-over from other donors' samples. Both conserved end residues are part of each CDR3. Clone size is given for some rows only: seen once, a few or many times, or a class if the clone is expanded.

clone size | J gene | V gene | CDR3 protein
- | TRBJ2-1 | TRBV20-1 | CSARDRTSGTGNEQFF
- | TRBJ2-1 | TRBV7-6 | CASSLSTLDEQFF
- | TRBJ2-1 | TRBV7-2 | CASSFRGELYNEQFF
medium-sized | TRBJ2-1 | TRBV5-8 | CASSSFGDRENEQFF
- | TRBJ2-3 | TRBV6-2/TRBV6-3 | CASRPGTGVRTDTQYF
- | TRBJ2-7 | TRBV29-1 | CSVAIGGAYEQYF
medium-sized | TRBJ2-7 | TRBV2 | CASSEDGEGLRMAQYF
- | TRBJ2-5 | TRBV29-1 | CSVVSGLTQETQYF
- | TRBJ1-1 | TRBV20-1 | CSASFGLTNTEAFF
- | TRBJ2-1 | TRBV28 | CASSLVPSSYSEQFF
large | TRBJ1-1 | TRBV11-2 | CASSWGYNTEAFF
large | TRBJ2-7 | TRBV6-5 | CASSYSNRGGTSEQYF
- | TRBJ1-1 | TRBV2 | CASTWRIAEAFF
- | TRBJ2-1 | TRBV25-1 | CAGGPGQGYNEQFF
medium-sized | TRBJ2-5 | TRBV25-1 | CASSEGMGETQYF
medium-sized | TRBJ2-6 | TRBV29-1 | CSVEDLTKTSAGANVLTF
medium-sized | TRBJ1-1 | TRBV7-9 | CASSPKSDTEAFF
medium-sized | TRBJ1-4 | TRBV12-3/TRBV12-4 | CASTHSPGQGDEKLFF
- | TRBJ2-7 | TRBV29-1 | CSVEGPPDYEQYF
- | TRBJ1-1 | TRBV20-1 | CSAPNRGLTRTGEAFF
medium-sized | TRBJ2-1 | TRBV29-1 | CSVEVRVNEQFF
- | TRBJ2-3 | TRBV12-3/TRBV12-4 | CASSLAGVGTDTQYF
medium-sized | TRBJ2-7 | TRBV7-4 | CASKAEGYEQYF